Presented here are 15 T cell receptor beta chains from one specimen sequenced in a study of Ad26.COV2.S vaccination and SARS-CoV-2 variants. Assay used: immunoSEQ multiplex PCR; TCRdb lists only in-frame clones, some missing. The sample lists 350,000 to 550,000 clones, roughly 89% occurring once. Treatment given: around 19 received Ad26.COV2.S at low or high dose, single or two shots; 5 received placebo; per-sample allocation not given. Day 63 after the first vaccine or placebo injection was the time point for sampling. This material consisted of peripheral blood, taken in a trial of Ad26.COV2.S vaccine versus placebo. The receptors originated from a person aged 18-65 years who received the Ad26.COV2.S COVID-19 vaccine or a placebo.

This sequence joins TRBV7-2 and TRBJ1-1, with D hard to call. The CDR3 has 14 residues. V gave up 5 bases and J gave up 1 base, with 11 bases separating them. Germline assignment: CDR1 SGHTA and CDR2 FQGNSA. The CDR3 DNA reads as TGTGCCAGCAGCCCTCAGACTTCGAACACTGAAGCTTTCTTT. Translating gives CASSPQTSNTEAFF.

The chain carries TRBV13 and TRBJ2-2; no firm D call. Trimming cost V 5 bases and J 6 bases, with 7 bases left between them. CDR1 is PRHDT, CDR2 FYEKMQ, per germline (reference sequence). This CDR3 is 12 amino acids long. CDR3 nucleotides: TGTGCCAGCAGCACCCGTCCCGGGGAGCTGTTTTTT. Protein sequence: CASSTRPGELFF. Variable domain in full (rest from reference TRBV13 and TRBJ2-2): AAGVIQSPRHLIKEKRETATLKCYPIPRHDTVYWYQQGPGQDPQFLISFYEKMQSDKGSIPDRFSAQQFSDYHSELNMSSLELGDSALYFCASSTRPGELFFGEGSRLTVL.

In this sample, this clone turned up once. V is TRBV2 and J is TRBJ1-2; 8 nucleotides line up with TRBD1. With 7 bases clipped from V and 7 bases from J, the junction kept 8 bases outside the gene matches. Germline V gives CDR1 SNHLY, CDR2 FYNNEI. This CDR3 has 13 residues. CDR3 amino acids: CASKQGGEGGYTF. CDR3 nucleotide sequence: TGTGCCAGCAAACAGGGGGGAGAGGGTGGCTACACCTTC.

The chain links TRBV6-5 to TRBJ1-1; D gene unclear. The V gene lost 1 base and the J gene lost 3 bases, with 6 bases spanning the gap. Germline V gene lookup returns CDR1 MNHEY and CDR2 SVGAGI. The CDR3 has 13 amino acids. The CDR3 DNA follows: TGTGCCAGCAGTTACTTTATATACACTGAAGCTTTCTTT. Protein sequence: CASSYFIYTEAFF.

The chain is built from TRBV3-1 (or the pseudogene TRBV3-2) and TRBJ1-1, with D possibly TRBD1 on 6 matching bases. CDR1 and CDR2 from the germline V gene are LGHDT and YNNKEL (reference sequence). Deletions cut 1 base from V and 2 bases from J, with 11 bases between. This CDR3 is built from 15 residues. CDR3 amino acids: CASSQARGGNTEAFF. CDR3 nucleotides: TGTGCCAGCAGCCAAGCGCGAGGGGGAAACACTGAAGCTTTCTTT.

The chain carries TRBV28 and TRBJ2-2; the D gene could be TRBD1 or TRBD2 (5 bases each). V shed 6 bases and J shed 4 bases, with 15 bases lying between them. In germline, CDR1 is MDHEN, CDR2 SYDVKM. This CDR3 has 15 residues. The CDR3 sequence is CASSYGTLPTGELFF. The CDR3 DNA is TGTGCCAGCAGCTATGGGACCTTACCCACCGGGGAGCTGTTTTTT.

The chain carries TRBV5-5 and TRBJ2-7, with unresolved D. The CDR3 length is 11 residues. V was trimmed by 4 bases and J by 3 bases, leaving 5 bases between them. The germline gives CDR1 SGHKS, CDR2 YYEKEE (reference sequence). CDR3 nucleotide sequence: TGTGCCAGCAGCCTTAACTACGAGCAGTACTTC. Amino acids: CASSLNYEQYF.

The rearrangement links TRBV29-1 to TRBJ1-1; no firm D call. Germline CDR1 is SQVTM and CDR2 is ANQGSEA. The CDR3 covers 13 residues. V was trimmed by 4 bases and J by 3 bases, leaving 12 bases between them. CDR3 in amino acids: CSVGVPWDTEAFF. The CDR3 DNA follows: TGCAGCGTTGGGGTGCCTTGGGACACTGAAGCTTTCTTT.

This clone has just one count. This chain links TRBV6-5 with TRBJ2-1; D is unresolved. This CDR3 is 13 amino acids long. Germline-derived CDR1 and CDR2 are MNHEY and SVGAGI. V was pared by 6 bases and J by 8 bases, with 14 bases between. CDR3 in amino acids: CASRLMDLDEQFF. In DNA, the CDR3 is TGTGCCAGCAGGCTGATGGATCTGGATGAGCAGTTCTTC.

The chain employs TRBV4-1 and TRBJ2-5, with D uncertain. Trimming pared 0 bases from V and 0 bases from J, leaving 8 bases between. The length of the CDR3 is 15 residues. Per germline, CDR1 MGHRA and CDR2 YSYEKL. DNA for the CDR3: TGCGCCAGCAGCCAAGATCCAGTGAACCAAGAGACCCAGTACTTC. Its protein is CASSQDPVNQETQYF.

The chain uses TRBV5-5 and TRBJ1-5; D uncertain. The CDR3 is 17 residues long. Per germline, CDR1 SGHKS and CDR2 YYEKEE (reference sequence). V shed 0 bases and J shed 0 bases, with 13 bases lying between them. CDR3 loop: CASSLVLKPDSNQPQHF. CDR3 coding DNA: TGTGCCAGCAGCTTGGTATTGAAACCAGATAGCAATCAGCCCCAGCATTTT.

This chain uses TRBV7-9 with TRBJ2-1, with D uncertain. The germline CDR1 and CDR2 sequences are SEHNR and FQNEAQ (reference sequence). Trimming removed 1 base from V and 10 bases from J, with 11 bases in between. The CDR3 is made up of 13 amino acids. The CDR3 DNA reads as TGTGCCAGCAGCTTAGGAGAGGTGGAGGAGCAGTTCTTC. Its translation is CASSLGEVEEQFF. The full variable domain, its missing parts supplied by reference TRBV7-9 and TRBJ2-1, is DTGVSQNPRHKITKRGQNVTFRCDPISEHNRLYWYRQTLGQGPEFLTYFQNEAQLEKSRLLSDRFSAERPKGSFSTLEIQRTEQGDSAMYLCASSLGEVEEQFFGPGTRLTVL.

The J gene is TRBJ1-1, the V gene TRBV5-1, with 8 nucleotides matching TRBD1. The V segment lost 5 bases and the J segment 5 bases; nucleotides outside the gene matches: 5. Germline V lookup: CDR1 SGHRS, CDR2 YFSETQ. The length of the CDR3 is 13 residues. The CDR3 DNA sequence: TGCGCCAGCAGGCAGGGGGCTCAAACTGAAGCTTTCTTT. Translating gives CASRQGAQTEAFF.

The V and J genes are TRBV19 and TRBJ1-1; unclear D gene. From germline, CDR1 is LNHDA and CDR2 SQIVND (reference sequence). The ends were cut back, 1 base at V and 1 base at J, with 10 bases in the middle. This CDR3 region has 15 residues. This CDR3 is CASSIVARGNTEAFF. The DNA for the CDR3 is TGTGCCAGTAGTATAGTCGCCAGAGGGAACACTGAAGCTTTCTTT. Based on the CDR3 plus reference TRBV19 and TRBJ1-1, the full variable domain is DGGITQSPKYLFRKEGQNVTLSCEQNLNHDAMYWYRQDPGQGLRLIYYSQIVNDFQKGDIAEGYSVSREKKESFPLTVTSAQKNPTAFYLCASSIVARGNTEAFFGQGTRLTVV.

This chain uses TRBV27 with TRBJ2-3; TRBD2 matches at 7 bases. This CDR3 is built from 15 residues. J was trimmed by 5 bases and V by 4 bases; bases with no gene match: 9. In germline, CDR1 is MNHEY, CDR2 SMNVEV (reference sequence). The CDR3 here is CASSSPGRAQDTQYF. DNA for the CDR3: TGTGCCAGCAGTTCTCCGGGGAGGGCCCAAGATACGCAGTATTTT.